The rows below give T cell receptor beta chains drawn from one sample of a study of shared T cell receptors in the human thymus. The table came from immunoSEQ multiplex PCR; TCRdb's copy has only in-frame clones and leaves some out. Of 700,000 to 750,000 clones in the sample, approximately 85% are singletons; the top ten hold under 0.012%. This same sample was also part of a study on human thymus T cells.

The specimen sequenced was thymocytes. The receptors derive from a girl under three years old with a congenital heart defect. Each CDR3 is given with its conserved first and last residue. Each record gives: V gene, J gene, clone size, D gene, CDR3 DNA, CDR3 protein. The D gene is left open where the match is weak. Size is stated for part of the rows, as once, few or many counts, or as a class when the clone is expanded.

v_gene: TRBV9
j_gene: TRBJ2-1
abundance: -
d_gene: -
CDR3nt: TGTGCCAGCAGCGGGGAGGAAGCCAATGAGCAGTTCTTC
CDR3aa: CASSGEEANEQFF

v_gene: TRBV4-1
j_gene: TRBJ1-5
abundance: -
d_gene: -
CDR3nt: TGCGCCAGCAGCCAAGGAACCAGGGCCGCACTTAGTAGCAATCAGCCCCAGCATTTT
CDR3aa: CASSQGTRAALSSNQPQHF

v_gene: TRBV5-6
j_gene: TRBJ1-1
abundance: -
d_gene: -
CDR3nt: TGTGCCAGCAGCCCCCGGGTCGCGGCGAACATGAACACTGAAGCTTTCTTT
CDR3aa: CASSPRVAANMNTEAFF

v_gene: TRBV28
j_gene: TRBJ1-3
abundance: -
d_gene: -
CDR3nt: TGTGCCAGCAGTCGAGTGTCAAGATACTCTGGAAACACCATATATTTT
CDR3aa: CASSRVSRYSGNTIYF

v_gene: TRBV2
j_gene: TRBJ2-1
abundance: -
d_gene: -
CDR3nt: TGTGCCAGCAGTGAAGCGGAGCCCGACGATGAGCAGTTCTTC
CDR3aa: CASSEAEPDDEQFF

v_gene: TRBV6-1
j_gene: TRBJ1-5
abundance: few
d_gene: -
CDR3nt: TGTGCCAGCAAGTTAGGGAACAGGACAAATCAGCCCCAGCATTTT
CDR3aa: CASKLGNRTNQPQHF

v_gene: TRBV5-1
j_gene: TRBJ2-5
abundance: -
d_gene: -
CDR3nt: TGCGCCAGCAGCTTTGTTGTCCAACAAGAGACCCAGTACTTC
CDR3aa: CASSFVVQQETQYF

v_gene: TRBV18
j_gene: TRBJ1-1
abundance: once
d_gene: TRBD1
CDR3nt: TGTGCCAGCTCACCACGGGACAGGGAGGACACTGAAGCTTTCTTT
CDR3aa: CASSPRDREDTEAFF

v_gene: TRBV14
j_gene: TRBJ2-3
abundance: -
d_gene: TRBD2
CDR3nt: TGTGCCAGCAGCCCGAGACTAGCGGGGGGGCTCGGCACAGATACGCAGTATTTT
CDR3aa: CASSPRLAGGLGTDTQYF

v_gene: TRBV6-1
j_gene: TRBJ2-1
abundance: -
d_gene: TRBD1
CDR3nt: TGTGCCAGCAGTGATGACAGGGTAAGCAATGAGCAGTTCTTC
CDR3aa: CASSDDRVSNEQFF

v_gene: TRBV4-2
j_gene: TRBJ2-7
abundance: -
d_gene: TRBD2
CDR3nt: TGTGCCAGCAGCCAAGATCTTAGGTGGCTAGCGGGGGCCAATACGGATGGCGAGCAGTACTTC
CDR3aa: CASSQDLRWLAGANTDGEQYF

v_gene: TRBV14
j_gene: TRBJ2-1
abundance: -
d_gene: TRBD2
CDR3nt: TGTGCCAGCAGCCAAGTAATCGGGGGGGATTCCTACAATGAGCAGTTCTTC
CDR3aa: CASSQVIGGDSYNEQFF

v_gene: TRBV2
j_gene: TRBJ1-2
abundance: -
d_gene: TRBD1
CDR3nt: TGTGCCAGCAGGTCAACAGGGGGCGGAAAGTATGGCTACACCTTC
CDR3aa: CASRSTGGGKYGYTF

v_gene: TRBV6-4
j_gene: TRBJ2-1
abundance: -
d_gene: TRBD1
CDR3nt: TGTGCCAGCAGTGACTCGAGGGACAGGGGTAAGAATGAGCAGTTCTTC
CDR3aa: CASSDSRDRGKNEQFF

v_gene: TRBV27
j_gene: TRBJ2-7
abundance: -
d_gene: -
CDR3nt: TGTGCCAGCAGTTTTGGCAGGGGCATTTACGAGCAGTACTTC
CDR3aa: CASSFGRGIYEQYF

v_gene: TRBV7-3
j_gene: TRBJ1-5
abundance: -
d_gene: -
CDR3nt: TGTGCCAGCAGCTTTTCGGGGTTCAATCAGCCCCAGCATTTT
CDR3aa: CASSFSGFNQPQHF

v_gene: TRBV28
j_gene: TRBJ1-6
abundance: few
d_gene: -
CDR3nt: TGTGCCAGCAGAGGGGAGGTCGCTTCACCCCTCCACTTT
CDR3aa: CASRGEVASPLHF

v_gene: TRBV5-6
j_gene: TRBJ1-1
abundance: -
d_gene: -
CDR3nt: TGTGCCAGCAGCTTGTACAGGTTTGAAGCTTTCTTT
CDR3aa: CASSLYRFEAFF

v_gene: TRBV11-2
j_gene: TRBJ1-3
abundance: -
d_gene: TRBD1
CDR3nt: TGTGCCAGCAGCCCGGACAGGGCTGGAAACACCATATATTTT
CDR3aa: CASSPDRAGNTIYF

v_gene: TRBV2
j_gene: TRBJ2-1
abundance: -
d_gene: TRBD1
CDR3nt: TGTGCCAGCAGTACTCCCCCGGACAGGACCGGGTCCAATGAGCAGTTCTTC
CDR3aa: CASSTPPDRTGSNEQFF

v_gene: TRBV10-3
j_gene: TRBJ2-5
abundance: -
d_gene: TRBD1
CDR3nt: TGTGCCATCAGTCGGACAGGGGGAGAGACCCAGTACTTC
CDR3aa: CAISRTGGETQYF

v_gene: TRBV27
j_gene: TRBJ2-1
abundance: -
d_gene: -
CDR3nt: TGTGCCAGCGGTCGTCTGCGGGCCCACAATGAGCAGTTCTTC
CDR3aa: CASGRLRAHNEQFF

v_gene: TRBV10-1
j_gene: TRBJ2-5
abundance: -
d_gene: TRBD2
CDR3nt: TGCGCCAGCAGTGAGTCGGGGTTAGCGGGGAACCAAGAGACCCAGTACTTC
CDR3aa: CASSESGLAGNQETQYF

v_gene: TRBV4-1
j_gene: TRBJ2-3
abundance: -
d_gene: TRBD1
CDR3nt: TGCGCCAGCAGCCAAGCCGGGACAGGGGGATCGGATACGCAGTATTTT
CDR3aa: CASSQAGTGGSDTQYF

v_gene: TRBV28
j_gene: TRBJ1-5
abundance: -
d_gene: -
CDR3nt: TGTGCCAGCAGTTCCCCCGTGCGGGGTAGACACAATCAGCCCCAGCATTTT
CDR3aa: CASSSPVRGRHNQPQHF

v_gene: TRBV6-1
j_gene: TRBJ2-1
abundance: -
d_gene: -
CDR3nt: TGTGCCAGCAGTGAAGTAAGGACTTCGCCCTACAATGAGCAGTTCTTC
CDR3aa: CASSEVRTSPYNEQFF

v_gene: TRBV27
j_gene: TRBJ2-3
abundance: -
d_gene: -
CDR3nt: TGTGCCAGCAGCCGGGAGACAGCCCCTTTGCCCGATACGCAGTATTTT
CDR3aa: CASSRETAPLPDTQYF

v_gene: TRBV7-6
j_gene: TRBJ2-1
abundance: -
d_gene: TRBD1
CDR3nt: TGTGCCAGCAGCTCCCGGGACAGCAATGAGCAGTTCTTC
CDR3aa: CASSSRDSNEQFF

v_gene: TRBV4-1
j_gene: TRBJ1-5
abundance: -
d_gene: TRBD1
CDR3nt: TGCGCCAGCAGCCAAGAAGGACGGGACAGGGTGGATGGTCAGCCCCAGCATTTT
CDR3aa: CASSQEGRDRVDGQPQHF

v_gene: TRBV7-6
j_gene: TRBJ2-1
abundance: -
d_gene: TRBD2
CDR3nt: TGTGCCAGCAGCTTAGCCCGACTAGCGGATGGGGATGAGCAGTTCTTC
CDR3aa: CASSLARLADGDEQFF

v_gene: TRBV5-4
j_gene: TRBJ2-1
abundance: -
d_gene: -
CDR3nt: TGTGCCAGCAGCCCGTCCTTACGGGGGGCGGGTGAGCAGTTCTTC
CDR3aa: CASSPSLRGAGEQFF

v_gene: TRBV5-1
j_gene: TRBJ2-5
abundance: -
d_gene: -
CDR3nt: TGCGCCAGCAGCTTGGTAGTCCAAGAGACCCAGTACTTC
CDR3aa: CASSLVVQETQYF

v_gene: TRBV10-2
j_gene: TRBJ1-1
abundance: -
d_gene: TRBD1
CDR3nt: TGCGCCAGCAGTGCTTTACAGGGGGGCACTGAAGCTTTCTTT
CDR3aa: CASSALQGGTEAFF

v_gene: TRBV7-9
j_gene: TRBJ1-6
abundance: few
d_gene: TRBD1
CDR3nt: TGTGCCAGCAGCTGGGAGGGGACAGGTGCCTCACCCCTCCACTTT
CDR3aa: CASSWEGTGASPLHF

v_gene: TRBV7-7
j_gene: TRBJ2-7
abundance: few
d_gene: TRBD2
CDR3nt: TGTGCTAGCAGCCGTCTGGGGGGGGATAGCTACGAGCAGTACTTC
CDR3aa: CASSRLGGDSYEQYF

v_gene: TRBV5-1
j_gene: TRBJ1-2
abundance: once
d_gene: -
CDR3nt: TGCGCCAGCACCAAGGAGGAGGGGCAGACATTAGTCGCCTATGGCTACACCTTC
CDR3aa: CASTKEEGQTLVAYGYTF

v_gene: TRBV10-3
j_gene: TRBJ2-7
abundance: -
d_gene: TRBD1
CDR3nt: TGTGCCATCAGTGGAACAGGGGGCCACTCCTACGAGCAGTACTTC
CDR3aa: CAISGTGGHSYEQYF

v_gene: TRBV7-2
j_gene: TRBJ2-6
abundance: -
d_gene: TRBD2
CDR3nt: TGTGCCAGCAGCGAGACTAGCGGGGGGCCGTCCTCTGGGGCCAACGTCCTGACTTTC
CDR3aa: CASSETSGGPSSGANVLTF

v_gene: TRBV27
j_gene: TRBJ2-3
abundance: -
d_gene: TRBD2
CDR3nt: TGTGCCAGCAGTCTCTCGACTAGCGGCACAGATACGCAGTATTTT
CDR3aa: CASSLSTSGTDTQYF

v_gene: TRBV11-2
j_gene: TRBJ2-7
abundance: -
d_gene: TRBD1
CDR3nt: TGTGCCAGCAGCACGGGACAGACCCCCTACGAGCAGTACTTC
CDR3aa: CASSTGQTPYEQYF

v_gene: TRBV7-9
j_gene: TRBJ1-2
abundance: -
d_gene: -
CDR3nt: TGTGCCAGCAGCCGAGCGGTGGTAGACTATGGCTACACCTTC
CDR3aa: CASSRAVVDYGYTF

v_gene: TRBV27
j_gene: TRBJ1-3
abundance: -
d_gene: -
CDR3nt: TGTGCCAGCAGTCACAGGAACTCTGGAAACACCATATATTTT
CDR3aa: CASSHRNSGNTIYF

v_gene: TRBV5-1
j_gene: TRBJ1-3
abundance: -
d_gene: -
CDR3nt: TGCGCCAGCAGCTTTGGGAGTCACTCTGGAAACACCATATATTTT
CDR3aa: CASSFGSHSGNTIYF

v_gene: TRBV12-2
j_gene: TRBJ1-1
abundance: few
d_gene: -
CDR3nt: TGTGCAAGTCGCTTAGAGGGGGCACTGCCCCCGAAGGCTTTCTTT
CDR3aa: CASRLEGALPPKAFF

v_gene: TRBV7-8
j_gene: TRBJ2-5
abundance: -
d_gene: TRBD1
CDR3nt: TGTGCCAGCAGCCACACAGGGGTTGAGGCGGAGACCCAGTACTTC
CDR3aa: CASSHTGVEAETQYF

v_gene: TRBV19
j_gene: TRBJ1-5
abundance: -
d_gene: TRBD1
CDR3nt: TGTGCCAGTAGCCCGGACAGGGGGTTACATCAGCCCCAGCATTTT
CDR3aa: CASSPDRGLHQPQHF

v_gene: TRBV19
j_gene: TRBJ2-7
abundance: -
d_gene: TRBD2
CDR3nt: TGTGCCAGTAGTCTCCTTAGACTAGCGCCGGACGGGGAGCAGTACTTC
CDR3aa: CASSLLRLAPDGEQYF

v_gene: TRBV9
j_gene: TRBJ1-1
abundance: -
d_gene: -
CDR3nt: TGTGCCAGCAGCGGCGGGACTGAAGCTTTCTTT
CDR3aa: CASSGGTEAFF

v_gene: TRBV29-1
j_gene: TRBJ1-2
abundance: -
d_gene: -
CDR3nt: TGCAGCGTTGAGTTGAGATTGGGCTACACCTTC
CDR3aa: CSVELRLGYTF

v_gene: TRBV27
j_gene: TRBJ2-1
abundance: -
d_gene: TRBD2
CDR3nt: TGTGCCAGCAGTTTATCATTCGCGGGGGGCCTCTACAATGAGCAGTTCTTC
CDR3aa: CASSLSFAGGLYNEQFF

v_gene: TRBV6-1
j_gene: TRBJ2-7
abundance: -
d_gene: TRBD1
CDR3nt: TGTGCCAGCAGTGAAGCTTCTTACAGGGGGGAGTGCTACGAGCAGTACTTC
CDR3aa: CASSEASYRGECYEQYF

v_gene: TRBV6-5
j_gene: TRBJ2-6
abundance: -
d_gene: -
CDR3nt: TGTGCCAACAGTTTAGGGGCGTCTGGGGCCAACGTCCTGACTTTC
CDR3aa: CANSLGASGANVLTF

v_gene: TRBV2
j_gene: TRBJ1-2
abundance: -
d_gene: -
CDR3nt: TGTGCCAGCAGTGACCCAGTCAACTATGGCTACACCTTC
CDR3aa: CASSDPVNYGYTF